Presented here are 14 T cell receptor beta chains from one specimen sequenced in a study of shared clonotypes between healthy human individuals. Method: immunoSEQ multiplex PCR; TCRdb's copy keeps in-frame clones and lacks some. Among about 960,000 clones listed, 70% to 85% were seen once. What was sequenced was memory CD4+ T cells sorted from blood. Subset specified: CD45RA-negative fraction. The source of these receptors is a man aged 18 to 35 in good health.

The chain couples TRBV10-1 to TRBJ2-1; D is uncertain. From germline, CDR1 is WNHNN and CDR2 SYGVQD (reference sequence). The CDR3 runs to 13 residues. Trimming pared 7 bases from V and 6 bases from J, leaving 13 bases between. The CDR3 bases are TGCGCCAGCAACAGTCTGGGGTCCAATGAGCAGTTCTTC. This codes for CASNSLGSNEQFF.

In its sample, this clone was seen a few times. The chain combines TRBV6-5 with TRBJ2-7; TRBD1 aligns across 11 bases. Germline CDR1 MNHEY, CDR2 SVGAGI. This CDR3 has 15 residues. Trimming took 6 bases from V and 0 from J; bases not matched to a gene: 4. CDR3 amino acids: CASRAGTGGSYEQYF. The CDR3 DNA is TGTGCCAGCAGGGCCGGGACAGGGGGCTCCTACGAGCAGTACTTC.

As to this clone: Since a far larger clone is one base different, this is likely a read error. Other DNA sequences within the sample encode an identical CDR3. The chain employs TRBV6-5 and TRBJ2-7; no clear D gene. CDR1 MNHEY and CDR2 SVGAGI come from the germline V gene. CDR3 length: 11 residues. With 4 bases removed from V and 3 bases from J, the gap between germline ends came to 4 bases. The DNA for the CDR3 is TGTGCCAGCAGTTCTAACTACGAGCAGTACTTC. Translation: CASSSNYEQYF.

The CDR3: CASSLGWTEAFF. The DNA of the CDR3 is TGTGCCAGCAGCTTAGGGTGGACTGAAGCTTTCTTT. V is TRBV11-2 and J is TRBJ1-1; D is ambiguous. CDR1 is SGHAT, CDR2 FQNNGV, per germline. The length of the CDR3 is 12 residues. V lost 1 base to trimming and J lost 5 bases, with 5 bases between them.

About this clone itself: The same CDR3 also results from other DNA sequences found in this sample. This sequence joins TRBV29-1 and TRBJ2-5; D is possibly TRBD1 or TRBD2 (5 bases each). The ends were cut back, 4 bases at V and 4 bases at J, with 7 bases in the middle. Per the germline V gene, CDR1 is SQVTM and CDR2 is ANQGSEA. The CDR3 has 11 residues. The CDR3 loop reads CSVVGTETQYF. In nucleotides, the CDR3 is TGCAGCGTTGTTGGGACAGAGACCCAGTACTTC.

This clone came up a few times. The chain uses TRBV29-1 and TRBJ2-5, with D perhaps being TRBD1 or TRBD2 (5 bases each). The germline V gene encodes CDR1 SQVTM and CDR2 ANQGSEA. The CDR3 runs to 13 residues. Between the trimmed V and J ends, which lost 6 bases and 2 bases, there was a span of 13 bases. CDR3 DNA: TGCAGCGTCCACCGGGGCGGACAAGAGACCCAGTACTTC. Encoded protein: CSVHRGGQETQYF.

This rearrangement joins TRBV7-6 to TRBJ1-2; tentatively, D is TRBD1 (5 bases). The V and J ends lost 2 bases and 3 bases respectively, with 7 bases between them. Germline CDR1 is SGHVS and CDR2 is FNYEAQ. The CDR3 consists of 13 residues. CDR3 sequence: CASSLTGDYGYTF. The CDR3 DNA follows: TGTGCCAGCAGCTTAACGGGGGACTATGGCTACACCTTC.

In the case of this clone: One base away lies a much larger clone, so this may be a sequencing read error. The chain joins TRBV2 to TRBJ1-3, with 7 nucleotides matching TRBD1. The germline V gene has CDR1 SNHLY and CDR2 FYNNEI. The CDR3 runs to 14 residues. After removal of 6 bases from V and 3 bases from J, the junction contained 5 bases not matched to a gene. CDR3 in DNA: TGTGCCAGCAGGCCCACAGGGGTTGGAAACACCATATATTTT. Amino acids: CASRPTGVGNTIYF.

This clone was found once. The sample holds other DNA sequences that translate to the same CDR3. The chain has TRBV5-4 and TRBJ2-2; D may be TRBD2 (6 bases). V lost 0 bases, J lost 2 bases, and 11 bases lay in between. The CDR3 is made up of 16 amino acids. Germline V gives CDR1 SGHNT, CDR2 YYREEE (reference sequence). CDR3 sequence: CASSLAGRGNTGELFF. Here the CDR3 DNA reads TGTGCCAGCAGCTTGGCGGGGCGGGGAAACACCGGGGAGCTGTTTTTT.

The rearrangement joins TRBV27 to TRBJ2-3; D call uncertain. V dropped 5 bases and J dropped 3 bases, with 9 bases sitting between them. The CDR3 totals 13 residues. Germline lookup yields CDR1 MNHEY and CDR2 SMNVEV (reference sequence). The CDR3 nucleotides read TGTGCCAGCAGTCCCACCTGGACAGATACGCAGTATTTT. The encoded protein is CASSPTWTDTQYF.

The chain uses TRBV19 and TRBJ1-4, with a weak D call TRBD1 (6 bases). The V and J ends lost 5 bases and 8 bases respectively, with 15 bases between them. This CDR3 is built from 14 residues. Looked up from germline, CDR1 is LNHDA and CDR2 is SQIVND (reference sequence). CDR3 coding DNA: TGTGCCAGTAGTGTTGCGGGGGGCAACGAAAAACTGTTTTTT. Protein: CASSVAGGNEKLFF.

This sequence joins TRBV6-1 and TRBJ2-5; D remains ambiguous. The CDR3 consists of 14 residues. The V end lost 1 base, the J end lost 5 bases, and 11 bases lay between the germline ends. Per germline, CDR1 MNHNS and CDR2 SASEGT. Here the CDR3 DNA reads TGTGCCAGCAGTGAAGGGAAAGTCGGGGAGACCCAGTACTTC. Translated: CASSEGKVGETQYF.

This clone was observed once. This chain connects TRBV19 to TRBJ1-2; tentatively, D is TRBD1 (5 bases). In germline, CDR1 is LNHDA, CDR2 SQIVND (reference sequence). There are 11 residues in the CDR3. V lost 7 bases and J 4 bases, leaving 7 bases between the germline ends. The CDR3 DNA follows: TGTGCCAGTACGGGGGGCTATGGCTACACCTTC. This sequence encodes CASTGGYGYTF. Using reference TRBV19 and TRBJ1-2 for the parts outside the CDR3, the full variable domain is DGGITQSPKYLFRKEGQNVTLSCEQNLNHDAMYWYRQDPGQGLRLIYYSQIVNDFQKGDIAEGYSVSREKKESFPLTVTSAQKNPTAFYLCASTGGYGYTFGSGTRLTVV.

The chain is built from TRBV28 and TRBJ2-7, with 14 bases identical to TRBD2. V trimming: 6 bases; J trimming: 1 base; junction bases outside the gene matches: 8. The CDR3 consists of 17 residues. Germline V CDR1 and CDR2: MDHEN, SYDVKM. The CDR3 loop is CASSQTSGGVKSYEQYF. CDR3 in DNA: TGTGCCAGCAGCCAGACTAGCGGGGGGGTAAAATCCTACGAGCAGTACTTC.